These 25 T cell receptor beta chains came from one sample sequenced in a study of T cells after yellow fever vaccination (dated by TCRdb to the late 2010s). Library preparation employed 5' RACE. These reads were obtained on an Illumina NovaSeq 6000. TCRdb trimmed public reads at Q25 via fastp, called clones via MiXCR and kept in-frame beta chains. CDR3 protein duplicates are merged, each entry listing the most common genes and DNA. For this sample there are some 220,000 distinct CDR3 sequences; 2.5% to 3.5% appear just once. The ten largest make up less than 3.5% of the sample. This sample's treatment or condition label indicates: live attenuated yellow fever vaccine strain. Sequenced material: CD4+ T cells sorted from PBMCs, taken 10 days after the yellow fever booster vaccination. Receptors were obtained from a man aged 18 to 30 who received the YFV17D yellow fever vaccine.

This clonotype appeared many times. The chain uses TRBV5-4 and TRBJ2-1, with 12 positions matching TRBD2. The germline gives CDR1 SGHNT, CDR2 YYREEE (reference sequence). This CDR3 comprises 14 residues. Trimming took 2 bases from V and 9 from J; bases not matched to a gene: 3. The DNA of the CDR3 is TGTGCCAGCAGCTTACCTAGCGGGGGGGGTGAGCAGTTCTTC. It codes for CASSLPSGGGEQFF.

In its sample, this clonotype was seen many times. This chain joins TRBV12-3 or TRBV12-4 and TRBJ2-6, with 7 bases matching TRBD1. V dropped 6 bases and J dropped 2; count of bases not matched to a gene: 4. This CDR3 spans 15 amino acids. The CDR3: CASRQGTAGANVLTF. As DNA, the CDR3 is TGTGCCAGCAGGCAAGGGACAGCTGGGGCCAACGTCCTGACTTTC.

The CDR3 sequence is CASSLGHYEKLFF. The CDR3 DNA follows: TGCGCCAGCAGCTTGGGACACTATGAAAAACTGTTTTTT. The chain links TRBV5-1 to TRBJ1-4; D unresolved. Germline V gives CDR1 SGHRS, CDR2 YFSETQ. The CDR3 is made up of 13 amino acids. Trimming left V 0 bases short and J 6 bases short, with 6 bases between.

This clonotype was recorded at least ten times. V usage is TRBV5-1 and J usage is TRBJ2-7, with D unclear. Trimming removed 0 bases at V and 5 bases at J, with 15 bases between. This CDR3 comprises 15 residues. The germline V gene encodes CDR1 SGHRS and CDR2 YFSETQ. CDR3: CASSLGHAPSDEQYV. The CDR3 DNA follows: TGCGCCAGCAGCTTGGGGCACGCGCCCAGCGACGAGCAGTACGTC.

This clonotype has at least ten counts. The rearrangement links TRBV7-9 to TRBJ2-3; a weak D match, TRBD1 (5 bases). The CDR3 has 15 residues. Germline CDR1 and CDR2: SEHNR and FQNEAQ (reference sequence). V was cut by 7 bases and J by 1 base, with 15 bases left in between. The CDR3 sequence is CASNSREEGTDTQYF. The CDR3 DNA is TGTGCCAGCAACTCCAGGGAAGAGGGCACAGATACGCAGTATTTT.

Many counts were recorded for this clonotype. The rearrangement uses TRBV12-3 or TRBV12-4 and TRBJ2-1; no clear D. Trimming removed 3 bases from V and 1 base from J, with 7 bases in between. This CDR3 spans 14 amino acids. CDR3 residues: CASSLPGSYNEQFF. CDR3 DNA sequence: TGTGCCAGCAGTTTGCCAGGTTCCTACAATGAGCAGTTCTTC.

This clonotype has a handful of counts. V usage is TRBV7-3 and J usage is TRBJ2-1, with D maybe TRBD1 (5 bases). CDR1 is SGHTA and CDR2 is FQGTGA in the germline V gene. Trimming removed 5 bases from V and 3 bases from J, with 14 bases in between. This CDR3 is 15 amino acids long. DNA for the CDR3: TGTGCCAGCAGCCTAGACGCTAGGGGCTACAATGAGCAGTTCTTC. Residues: CASSLDARGYNEQFF. The variable domain in full, completed from reference TRBV7-3 and TRBJ2-1, reads GAGVSQTPSNKVTEKGKYVELRCDPISGHTALYWYRQSLGQGPEFLIYFQGTGAADDSGLPNDRFFAVRPEGSVSTLKIQRTERGDSAVYLCASSLDARGYNEQFFGPGTRLTVL.

This clonotype was seen only a few times. CDR3 in DNA: TGTGCCAGCAGTGGCGGACAGCCCGAAGCTTTCTTT. It codes for CASSGGQPEAFF. The chain combines TRBV6-6 with TRBJ1-1, with D possibly matching TRBD1 (6 bases). CDR3 size: 12 residues. Germline CDR1 reads MNHNY; CDR2 reads SVGAGI (reference sequence). V gave up 5 bases and J gave up 8 bases, with 12 bases separating them.

In its sample, this clonotype was seen many times. This sequence joins TRBV2 and TRBJ2-5, with a weak D call TRBD1 (6 bases). The CDR3 loop spans 11 amino acids. In germline, CDR1 is SNHLY, CDR2 FYNNEI. V lost 8 bases and J lost 5, with 9 bases in between. CDR3 sequence reads: CASQGLETQYF. CDR3 sequence (DNA): TGTGCCAGCCAGGGGTTGGAGACCCAGTACTTC.

This clonotype has a count of ten or more. The rearrangement uses TRBV6-2 or TRBV6-3 and TRBJ1-2; 7 bases are a match to TRBD1. The CDR3 consists of 15 residues. J lost 4 bases, V lost 5 bases, and 10 bases had no gene match. Germline CDR1 MNHEY, CDR2 SVGEGT. This chain's CDR3 is CASSERQGRSYGYTF. The CDR3 region has the DNA TGTGCCAGCAGTGAGCGACAGGGAAGATCCTATGGCTACACCTTC.

This clonotype occurred many times. J is TRBJ1-6 and V is TRBV7-2; TRBD1 matches at 9 bases. Losses at the gene ends were 3 bases for V and 2 bases for J; bases not matched to a gene: 11. Germline CDR1 and CDR2: SGHTA and FQGNSA. The CDR3 has 19 amino acids. The CDR3 sequence is CASSFGGDRVRTYNSPLHF. As DNA, the CDR3 is TGTGCCAGCAGCTTTGGTGGGGACAGGGTGAGAACCTATAATTCACCCCTCCACTTT.

A few counts support this clonotype. This chain connects TRBV20-1 to TRBJ1-2, with 7 bases identical to TRBD1. This CDR3 has 12 residues. Trimming cost V 8 bases and J 7 bases; bases outside gene matches: 10. CDR1 DFQATT and CDR2 SNEGSKA come from the germline V gene (reference sequence). The CDR3 DNA sequence: TGCAGTTCAATGAACAGGGGAATTGGCTACACCTTC. It specifies CSSMNRGIGYTF.

This clonotype was seen at least ten times. This sequence joins TRBV5-1 and TRBJ2-5, with a weak D call TRBD1 (6 bases). V lost 1 base and J 0 bases, leaving 13 bases between the germline ends. The CDR3 is 16 amino acids. Germline CDR1 SGHRS, CDR2 YFSETQ. This CDR3 is CASSLSRTEYQETQYF. CDR3 coding DNA: TGCGCCAGCAGCTTGTCAAGGACAGAGTACCAAGAGACCCAGTACTTC. Full variable domain (outside the CDR3, taken from reference TRBV5-1 and TRBJ2-5): KAGVTQTPRYLIKTRGQQVTLSCSPISGHRSVSWYQQTPGQGLQFLFEYFSETQRNKGNFPGRFSGRQFSNSRSEMNVSTLELGDSALYLCASSLSRTEYQETQYFGPGTRLLVL.

In this sample, this clonotype turned up a few times. This chain joins TRBV18 and TRBJ1-5, with D perhaps TRBD1 (6 bases). Trimming stripped 3 bases from V and 6 bases from J, with 18 bases between. Germline lookup yields CDR1 KGHSH and CDR2 LQKENI. This CDR3 is 16 amino acids long. The CDR3 is CASSPGLAGVGQPQHF. CDR3 in DNA: TGTGCCAGCTCACCGGGACTCGCAGGGGTCGGTCAGCCCCAGCATTTT.

This clonotype was observed many times. This chain connects TRBV5-1 to TRBJ2-1; D remains unclear. Germline CDR1 and CDR2: SGHRS and YFSETQ. The length of the CDR3 is 15 residues. V lost 2 bases, J lost 0 bases, and 9 bases lay in between. DNA of the CDR3: TGCGCCAGCAGCTTTCAAAGGAGCTCCTACAATGAGCAGTTCTTC. Encoded protein: CASSFQRSSYNEQFF.

The genes are TRBV20-1 and TRBJ2-2, with 7 nucleotides matching TRBD1. The length of the CDR3 is 14 residues. Germline lookup yields CDR1 DFQATT and CDR2 SNEGSKA (reference sequence). V lost 8 bases, J lost 3 bases, and 9 bases stayed unmatched. This CDR3 is CSSPRTGHTGELFF. CDR3 sequence (DNA): TGCAGTTCCCCCCGGACAGGACACACCGGGGAGCTGTTTTTT.

This clonotype appeared many times. The chain combines TRBV20-1 with TRBJ2-1; D is unresolved. Trimming removed 6 bases from V and 0 bases from J, with 12 bases in between. This CDR3 spans 14 amino acids. Per the germline V gene, CDR1 is DFQATT and CDR2 is SNEGSKA (reference sequence). The CDR3: CSALGGISYNEQFF. The CDR3 DNA is TGCAGTGCCCTTGGCGGAATCTCCTACAATGAGCAGTTCTTC.

This clonotype has at least ten counts. J is TRBJ2-1 and V is TRBV20-1, with a possible D match to TRBD2 (5 bases). Germline CDR1 is DFQATT and CDR2 is SNEGSKA (reference sequence). CDR3 length equals 14 residues. The ends were cut back, 2 bases at V and 4 bases at J, with 12 bases in the middle. The CDR3 region has the DNA TGCAGTGCTAGATTCCCGGGGTCATACAATGAGCAGTTCTTC. This encodes CSARFPGSYNEQFF.

This clonotype was recorded many times. J is TRBJ2-1 and V is TRBV6-2 or TRBV6-3; D is possibly TRBD2 (5 bases). The CDR3 is 17 residues long. Germline V gives CDR1 MNHEY, CDR2 SVGEGT. Trimming cost V 6 bases and J 6 bases, with 24 bases left between them. CDR3 protein: CASSRVGAAGLPNEQFF. In DNA, the CDR3 is TGTGCCAGCAGCCGCGTGGGAGCGGCCGGGTTGCCCAATGAGCAGTTCTTC.

This clonotype was seen repeatedly, ten times or more. V is TRBV2 and J is TRBJ2-2, with D possibly being TRBD1 (5 bases). Trimming removed 8 bases at V and 0 bases at J, with 10 bases between. The CDR3 extends over 14 amino acids. Germline-derived CDR1 and CDR2 are SNHLY and FYNNEI. CDR3 DNA: TGTGCCAGCCGGACACCCGCGAACACCGGGGAGCTGTTTTTT. Residues: CASRTPANTGELFF.

This clonotype has a handful of counts. The chain couples TRBV18 to TRBJ2-7; 8 positions match TRBD2. Germline loops: CDR1 KGHSH, CDR2 LQKENI. The V gene end was trimmed by 6 bases and the J gene end by 6 bases; junction bases not matched to a gene: 7. The CDR3 totals 13 residues. The CDR3 is CASSPGGQFEQYV. For the CDR3, the DNA is TGTGCCAGCTCCCCGGGGGGGCAATTCGAGCAGTACGTC.

In its sample, this clonotype was seen many times. J is TRBJ2-3 and V is TRBV7-9; 8 bases align to TRBD2. V was clipped by 6 bases and J by 4 bases; unmatched bases: 6. Germline CDR1 reads SEHNR; CDR2 reads FQNEAQ (reference sequence). The length of the CDR3 is 14 residues. The CDR3 region is CASRTGGFPDTQYF. DNA of the CDR3: TGTGCCAGCAGGACGGGAGGGTTCCCAGATACGCAGTATTTT.

The CDR3, as DNA: TGTGCCAGCAGTCAATTTTTACAGCTGAATCAGCCCCAGCATTTT. Amino acids: CASSQFLQLNQPQHF. The chain joins TRBV12-3 or TRBV12-4 to TRBJ1-5; no reliable D call. The CDR3 length is 15 residues. V was clipped by 5 bases and J by 4 bases, with 15 bases between them.

This clonotype came up many times. This chain joins TRBV7-6 and TRBJ2-3; 10 bases map to TRBD2. The trim removed 5 bases at V and 2 bases at J, leaving 4 bases unmatched. Germline V gives CDR1 SGHVS, CDR2 FNYEAQ. The CDR3 consists of 15 residues. CDR3 region: CASSPSGGVTDTQYF. DNA of the CDR3: TGTGCCAGCAGCCCTAGCGGGGGAGTCACAGATACGCAGTATTTT.

A few counts support this clonotype. The chain links TRBV5-1 to TRBJ1-2, with D possibly being TRBD1 (5 bases). Trimming shortened V by 0 bases and J by 5 bases, and 11 bases separated the two germline ends. This CDR3 is built from 14 residues. Germline CDR1 SGHRS, CDR2 YFSETQ. The CDR3 sequence is CASSLAGLQYGYTF. The CDR3 DNA follows: TGCGCCAGCAGCTTGGCGGGACTGCAATATGGCTACACCTTC.